Below are 3 T cell receptor beta chains sequenced from a single sample in a study of blood T cell repertoires in COVID-19. Assay: immunoSEQ multiplex PCR; the TCRdb copy retains only in-frame clones and omits some. This table holds some 97,000 clones, just under 80% found once. Source material: peripheral blood. The receptors were gathered from a woman aged 65 to 85 with acute or convalescent COVID-19.

This chain connects TRBV16 to TRBJ2-1, with 7 bases lining up with TRBD1. The CDR3 sequence is 14 residues long. V shed 0 bases, J shed 7 bases, and the junction held 3 bases outside the gene matches. Germline V gene lookup returns CDR1 KGHSY and CDR2 FQNENV. CDR3 in amino acids: CASSQSPGGNEQFF. DNA for the CDR3: TGTGCCAGCAGCCAATCCCCAGGGGGAAATGAGCAGTTCTTC. Drawing the rest from reference TRBV16 and TRBJ2-1, the complete variable domain is GEEVAQTPKHLVRGEGQKAKLYCAPIKGHSYVFWYQQVLKNEFKFLISFQNENVFDETGMPKERFSAKCLPNSPCSLEIQATKLEDSAVYFCASSQSPGGNEQFFGPGTRLTVL.

The chain uses TRBV5-4 and TRBJ2-5; 12 bases are a match to TRBD1. CDR3 length: 17 amino acids. CDR1 and CDR2 (germline): SGHNT, YYREEE (reference sequence). Trimming removed 4 bases from V and 5 bases from J; junction bases left unmatched: 12. CDR3 in DNA: TGTGCCAGCAGCCCGGTCCCGGGACAGGGGGCCTGGGAGACCCAGTACTTC. It is translated as CASSPVPGQGAWETQYF.

The V and J genes are TRBV19 and TRBJ1-3; 7 bases map to TRBD1. V lost 5 bases, J lost 2 bases, and 3 bases stayed unmatched. The germline V gene encodes CDR1 LNHDA and CDR2 SQIVND (reference sequence). The CDR3 runs to 14 residues. The CDR3 region has the DNA TGTGCCAGTAGTCCGACAGGGACTGGAAACACCATATATTTT. The encoded protein is CASSPTGTGNTIYF.